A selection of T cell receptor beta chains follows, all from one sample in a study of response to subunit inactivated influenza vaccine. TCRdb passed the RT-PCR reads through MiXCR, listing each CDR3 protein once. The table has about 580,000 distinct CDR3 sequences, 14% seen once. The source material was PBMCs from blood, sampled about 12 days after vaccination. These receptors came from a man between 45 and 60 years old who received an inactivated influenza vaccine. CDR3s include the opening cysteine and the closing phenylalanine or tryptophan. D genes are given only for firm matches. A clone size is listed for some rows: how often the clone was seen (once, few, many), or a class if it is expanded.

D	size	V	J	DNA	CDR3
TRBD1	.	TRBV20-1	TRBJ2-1	TGCAGTGCTCGGGACAGGGGTAGTGGGAGGTGGTATGAGCAGTTCTTC	CSARDRGSGRWYEQFF
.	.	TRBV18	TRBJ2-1	TGTGCCAGCTCACTAGGCCACAGGACTTACAATGAGCAGTTCTTC	CASSLGHRTYNEQFF
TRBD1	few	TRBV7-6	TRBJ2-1	TGTGCCAGCAGCTCGTACAGGGGAAATGAGCAGTTCTTC	CASSSYRGNEQFF
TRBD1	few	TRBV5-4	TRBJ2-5	TGTGCCAGCAGCTCTACGACAGGGGTCGAGACCCAGTACTTC	CASSSTTGVETQYF
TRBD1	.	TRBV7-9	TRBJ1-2	TGTGCCAGCAGCTCTGGACAGGGGGTTTATGTTGCCTATGGCTACACCTTC	CASSSGQGVYVAYGYTF
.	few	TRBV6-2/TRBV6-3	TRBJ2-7	TGTGCCAGCAGACGCTACCACAGGCTTTCCGAGCAGTACTTC	CASRRYHRLSEQYF
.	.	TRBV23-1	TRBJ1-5	TGCGCCAGCAGTCAACTGGGGTATAGCAATCAGCCCCAGCATTTT	CASSQLGYSNQPQHF
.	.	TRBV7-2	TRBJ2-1	TGTGCCAGCAGCCCCGTTGGGGCGGCCTACAATGAGCAGTTCTTC	CASSPVGAAYNEQFF
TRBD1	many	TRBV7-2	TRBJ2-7	TGTGCCAGCAGCTTCCGACCGACAGGGCCCTCCTACGAGCAGTACTTC	CASSFRPTGPSYEQYF
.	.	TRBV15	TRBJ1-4	TGTGCCACCAGCCAAGCCCCGGGTTTGGGGGAAAAACTGTTTTTT	CATSQAPGLGEKLFF
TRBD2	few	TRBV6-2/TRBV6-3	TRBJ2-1	TGTGCCAGCAGTTACCGGGACTACCTGGGGAACAATGAGCAGTTCTTC	CASSYRDYLGNNEQFF
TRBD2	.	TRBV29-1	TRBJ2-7	TGCAGCGTACTAGCGGGCCTTGGGGAGCAGTACTTC	CSVLAGLGEQYF
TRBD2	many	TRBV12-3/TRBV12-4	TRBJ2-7	TGTGCCAGCAGCAAGAGGACTAGCGGAACCTACGAGCAGTACTTC	CASSKRTSGTYEQYF
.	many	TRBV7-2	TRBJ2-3	TGTGCCAGCAGCCAAACGGAGGGCCGAGGAGATACGCAGTATTTT	CASSQTEGRGDTQYF
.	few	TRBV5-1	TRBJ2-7	TGCGCCAGCAGCTCCTCGAGGCACGAGCAGTACTTC	CASSSSRHEQYF
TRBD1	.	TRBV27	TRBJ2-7	TGTGCCAGAAAAGACAGGGGAACGTCCTACGAGCAGTACTTC	CARKDRGTSYEQYF
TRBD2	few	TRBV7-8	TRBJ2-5	TGTGCCAGCAGCACCTTGAGCGGGAGGGAAGAGACCCAGTACTTC	CASSTLSGREETQYF
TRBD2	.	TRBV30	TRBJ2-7	TGTGCCTGGAGGCTGGGACTAGCCGGTGAGCAGTACTTC	CAWRLGLAGEQYF
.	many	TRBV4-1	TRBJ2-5	TGCGCCAGCAGCCTACCAGGGGGGGCGAGGGAGACCCAGTACTTC	CASSLPGGARETQYF
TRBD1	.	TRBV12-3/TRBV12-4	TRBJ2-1	TGTGCCAGCAGTCCCGACAGGGGGATCTACAATGAGCAGTTCTTC	CASSPDRGIYNEQFF
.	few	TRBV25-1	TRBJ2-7	TGTGCCAGCAGTGAATTTAGGGATCCCCACCACGAGCAGTACTTC	CASSEFRDPHHEQYF
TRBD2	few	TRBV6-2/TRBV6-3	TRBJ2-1	TGTGCCAGCACTATCGGGACTAGCGGGGTACGGTCCTACAATGAGCAGTTCTTC	CASTIGTSGVRSYNEQFF
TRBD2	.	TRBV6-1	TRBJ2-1	TGTGCTAGCGGGAGGGCCCGCAAAGAGCAGTTCTTC	CASGRARKEQFF
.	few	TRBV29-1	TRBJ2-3	TGCAGCGTAGCAGGGTTTCTAGCCCACACAGATACGCAGTATTTT	CSVAGFLAHTDTQYF
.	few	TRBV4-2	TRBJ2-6	TGTGCCAGCAGCCAAGATCTCGGGACTGCTGGGGCCAACGTCCTGACTTTC	CASSQDLGTAGANVLTF
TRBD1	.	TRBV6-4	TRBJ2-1	TGTGCCAGCAGTGACCTCACCCCCTTGGCGGGACAGGTGAAGGATGAGCAGTTCTTC	CASSDLTPLAGQVKDEQFF
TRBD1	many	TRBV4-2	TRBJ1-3	TGTGCCAGCAGCCCCGGGACAGCCACAGGAAACACCATATATTTT	CASSPGTATGNTIYF
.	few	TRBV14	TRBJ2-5	TGTGCCAGCAGCCAAGACACCGTGGGCCAGTACCAAGAGACCCAGTACTTC	CASSQDTVGQYQETQYF
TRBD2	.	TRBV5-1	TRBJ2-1	TGCGCCAGCAGCCCTGGACTAGCGGTTTCACTGAGCAATGAGCAGTTCTTC	CASSPGLAVSLSNEQFF
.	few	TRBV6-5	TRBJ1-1	TGTGCCAGCAGTTTTGCGGAACCGAACACTGAAGCTTTCTTT	CASSFAEPNTEAFF
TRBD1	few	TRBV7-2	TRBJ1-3	TGTGCCAGCAGCTTAGTGGCGACAGGGGGCTCTGGAAACACCATATATTTT	CASSLVATGGSGNTIYF
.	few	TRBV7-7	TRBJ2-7	TGTGCTAGCAGCTTACAAGCGGGTCCGGGCCAGGTGCAGTACTTC	CASSLQAGPGQVQYF
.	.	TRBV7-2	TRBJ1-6	TGTGCCAGCAGCTCGCAGGGAGTCAATTCACCCCTCCACTTT	CASSSQGVNSPLHF
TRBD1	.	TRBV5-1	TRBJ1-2	TGCGCCAGCAGCCCCCATTCCGGGACAGACTACTATGGCTACACCTTC	CASSPHSGTDYYGYTF
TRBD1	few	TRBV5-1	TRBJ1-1	TGCGCCAGCAGCCTTTGGGGACAGGGGGCCGGCACTGAAGCTTTCTTT	CASSLWGQGAGTEAFF
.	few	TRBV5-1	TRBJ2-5	TGCGCCAGCAGCATGGGCACGGGTGGAGAGACCCAGTACTTC	CASSMGTGGETQYF
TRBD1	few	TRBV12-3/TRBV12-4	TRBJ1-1	TGTGCCAGCAGTTTGGGGGGACAGGGAAAAGCTTTCTTT	CASSLGGQGKAFF
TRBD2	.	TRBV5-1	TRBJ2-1	TGCGCCAGCAGCCCCTCTAGCGGGGGGACGATACTGCAGTTCTTC	CASSPSSGGTILQFF
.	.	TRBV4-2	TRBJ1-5	TGTGCCAGCAGCCAAGGGGGGGCAGGTCAGCCCCAGCATTTT	CASSQGGAGQPQHF
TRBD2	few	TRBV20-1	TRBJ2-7	TGCAGTGCTAGAGTCCTGTCTAGCGGGCGACCATACGAGCAGTACTTC	CSARVLSSGRPYEQYF
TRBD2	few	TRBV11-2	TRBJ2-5	TGTGCCAGCAGCCCCGGACTAGCGGCCCAAGAGACCCAGTACTTC	CASSPGLAAQETQYF
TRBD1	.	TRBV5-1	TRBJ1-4	TGCGCCAGCAGCCTCACCCGGCGGACAGGGGTCACAAGTGAAAAACTGTTTTTT	CASSLTRRTGVTSEKLFF
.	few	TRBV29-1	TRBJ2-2	TGCAGCGTTGATCGGGGCTTGGCCGGGACCGGGGAGCTGTTTTTT	CSVDRGLAGTGELFF
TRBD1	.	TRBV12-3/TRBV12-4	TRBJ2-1	TGTGCCAGCAGTTTAGGACAGGGGGCGCGTTCGTTCTTC	CASSLGQGARSFF
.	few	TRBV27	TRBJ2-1	TGTGCCAGCAGTTTCGTAGGGGTGCCCTCCTACAATGAGCAGTTCTTC	CASSFVGVPSYNEQFF
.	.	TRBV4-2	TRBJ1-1	TGTGCCAGCAGCCCCGACAGGTCGTTGAGAGGACTGAACACTGAAGCTTTCTTT	CASSPDRSLRGLNTEAFF
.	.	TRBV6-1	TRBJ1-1	TGTGCCAGCAGCATATACACTGAAGCTTTCTTT	CASSIYTEAFF
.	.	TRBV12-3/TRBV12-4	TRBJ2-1	TGTGCCAGCAGTCAGGACTCCCAGCTTGAGCAGTTCTTC	CASSQDSQLEQFF
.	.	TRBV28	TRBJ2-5	TGTGCCAGCAGCCCAGACAGTTTCCAAGAGACCCAGTACTTC	CASSPDSFQETQYF
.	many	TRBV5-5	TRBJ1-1	TGTGCCAGCAGCCCGGAGGGCGGTTACACTGAAGCTTTCTTT	CASSPEGGYTEAFF
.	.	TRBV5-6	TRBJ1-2	TGTGCCAGCAGCTTGGTGGGATCGGGTTTCTATGGCTACACCTTC	CASSLVGSGFYGYTF
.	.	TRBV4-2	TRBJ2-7	TGTGCCAGCAGCCCTGTGGGGACCCGCGCCTACGAGCAGTACTTC	CASSPVGTRAYEQYF
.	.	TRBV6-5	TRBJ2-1	TGTGCCAGCAGTTACTCGAGTGACTACAATGAGCAGTTCTTC	CASSYSSDYNEQFF
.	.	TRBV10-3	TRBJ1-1	TGTGCCACCGGGGACACTGAAGCTTTCTTT	CATGDTEAFF
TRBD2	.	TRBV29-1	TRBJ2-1	TGCAGCGTTGAACTAGCGGGAGGGCCGCACAATGAGCAGTTCTTC	CSVELAGGPHNEQFF
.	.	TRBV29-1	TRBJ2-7	TGCAGCGTTGAAGTCCCCGGGACTTCGACCTACGAGCAGTACTTC	CSVEVPGTSTYEQYF
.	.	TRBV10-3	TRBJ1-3	TGTGCCATCACCGAAGACCATTACGGAAACACCATATATTTT	CAITEDHYGNTIYF
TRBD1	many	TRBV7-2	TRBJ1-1	TGTGCCAGCAGCGGCGACAGGGTAGGGGGCACTGAAGCTTTCTTT	CASSGDRVGGTEAFF
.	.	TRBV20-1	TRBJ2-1	TGCAGTGCTAGAGTCTCGGACCATCTCAATGAGCAGTTCTTC	CSARVSDHLNEQFF